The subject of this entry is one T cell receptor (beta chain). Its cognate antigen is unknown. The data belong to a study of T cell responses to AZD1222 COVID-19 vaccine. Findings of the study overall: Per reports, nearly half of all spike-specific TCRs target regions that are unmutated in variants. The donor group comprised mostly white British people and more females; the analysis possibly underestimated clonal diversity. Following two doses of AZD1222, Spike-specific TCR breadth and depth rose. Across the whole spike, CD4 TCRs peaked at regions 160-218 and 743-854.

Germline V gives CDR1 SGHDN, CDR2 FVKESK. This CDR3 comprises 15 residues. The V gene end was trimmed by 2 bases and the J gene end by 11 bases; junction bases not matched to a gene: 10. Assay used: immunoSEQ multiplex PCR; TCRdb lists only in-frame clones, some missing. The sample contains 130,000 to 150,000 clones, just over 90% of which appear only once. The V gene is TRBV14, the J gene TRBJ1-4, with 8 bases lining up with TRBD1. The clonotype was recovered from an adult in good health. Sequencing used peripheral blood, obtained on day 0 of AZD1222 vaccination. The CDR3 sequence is CASSQLDREGGKLFF. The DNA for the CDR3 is TGTGCCAGCAGCCAATTGGACAGGGAGGGCGGGAAACTGTTTTTT.